The 8 T cell receptor beta chains given below trace back to one sample, sequenced in a study of yellow fever vaccine responses in identical twins. TCRdb fed the RT-PCR reads into MiXCR, producing one record per CDR3 protein. This sample yields about 9,000 distinct CDR3 sequences, of which around four fifths are seen a single time; roughly 2% belongs to the top ten. This specimen consisted of T cells from blood (PBMCs), unsorted or a sorted subset (not recorded which), obtained before or after yellow fever vaccination (not recorded which). The receptors derive from a woman under 30 who received the yellow fever vaccine.

This chain connects TRBV20-1 to TRBJ2-7; 10 positions match TRBD2. The CDR3 covers 13 residues. Germline values: CDR1 DFQATT, CDR2 SNEGSKA (reference sequence). V shed 6 bases, J shed 6 bases, and the junction held 8 bases outside the gene matches. The CDR3 region has the DNA TGCAGTGCGTCCGAACTAGCGGGATCCGAGCAGTACTTC. As protein: CSASELAGSEQYF.

The chain combines TRBV24-1 with TRBJ2-2; 10 nucleotides align to TRBD1. The CDR3 is 14 residues long. Germline V CDR1 and CDR2: KGHDR, SFDVKD. V shed 10 bases and J 2 bases; nucleotides not matched to a gene: 3. The CDR3 protein is CATRQGANTGELFF. CDR3 coding DNA: TGTGCCACTAGACAGGGGGCCAACACCGGGGAGCTGTTTTTT.

The CDR3 DNA follows: TGCGCCAGCAGCCAAGAGGGAGCAGTGGTCAATGAGCAGTTCTTC. Translation gives CASSQEGAVVNEQFF. The rearrangement uses TRBV4-1 and TRBJ2-1, with a tentative D call TRBD2 (5 bases). V was cut by 0 bases and J by 6 bases, with 12 bases left in between. The CDR3 consists of 15 residues. Germline CDR1 MGHRA, CDR2 YSYEKL.

The rearrangement links TRBV11-1 to TRBJ2-5; D ambiguous. This CDR3 has 13 amino acids. Trimming removed 11 bases from V and 1 base from J, with 14 bases in between. Germline V gene data show CDR1 as SGHAT and CDR2 as FQDESV (reference sequence). Here the CDR3 DNA reads TGTGCCGACGCGGTCGGCAGCCAAGAGACCCAGTACTTC. Amino acid sequence: CADAVGSQETQYF. Full variable domain (missing parts from reference TRBV11-1 and TRBJ2-5): EAEVAQSPRYKITEKSQAVAFWCDPISGHATLYWYRQILGQGPELLVQFQDESVVDDSQLPKDRFSAERLKGVDSTLKIQPAELGDSAMYLCADAVGSQETQYFGPGTRLLVL.

The J gene is TRBJ2-5, the V gene TRBV20-1; the match to TRBD2 covers 10 bases. Germline V gene sequence: CDR1 DFQATT, CDR2 SNEGSKA (reference sequence). The CDR3 extends over 15 amino acids. The junction had 10 bases not matched to a gene; V was cut back by 4 bases and J by 5 bases. This chain's CDR3 is CSATQLAGSRETQYF. The CDR3 bases are TGCAGTGCTACCCAACTAGCGGGGTCTCGGGAGACCCAGTACTTC.

This chain uses TRBV5-5 with TRBJ1-4; 8 bases are a match to TRBD1. Germline CDR1 and CDR2: SGHKS and YYEKEE (reference sequence). Trimming at V came to 1 base and at J to 0 bases, leaving 5 bases not matched to a gene. This CDR3 is built from 17 residues. CDR3: CASSLSGGLATNEKLFF. In DNA form, the CDR3 reads TGTGCCAGCAGCTTGTCAGGGGGCCTTGCAACTAATGAAAAACTGTTTTTT.

The chain links TRBV21-1 to TRBJ2-7; whether TRBD1, the table's D call, matches the DNA was not checked. TRBV21-1 is described as a pseudogene. This CDR3 spans 13 amino acids. The chain's CDR3 is CASSSTTVYEQYV. The CDR3 DNA reads TGTGCCAGCAGCAGCACGACAGTTTACGAGCAGTACGTC.

CDR3 bases: TGTGCCAGTAGTCCGCAGGGAGCTAACTATGGCTACACCTTC. Encoded protein: CASSPQGANYGYTF. The genes are TRBV19 and TRBJ1-2, with D possibly being TRBD1 (5 bases). Trimming took off 5 bases at V and 0 bases at J, with 10 bases between the two ends. The V gene's germline CDR1 is LNHDA and CDR2 SQIVND (reference sequence). The CDR3 is 14 amino acids.